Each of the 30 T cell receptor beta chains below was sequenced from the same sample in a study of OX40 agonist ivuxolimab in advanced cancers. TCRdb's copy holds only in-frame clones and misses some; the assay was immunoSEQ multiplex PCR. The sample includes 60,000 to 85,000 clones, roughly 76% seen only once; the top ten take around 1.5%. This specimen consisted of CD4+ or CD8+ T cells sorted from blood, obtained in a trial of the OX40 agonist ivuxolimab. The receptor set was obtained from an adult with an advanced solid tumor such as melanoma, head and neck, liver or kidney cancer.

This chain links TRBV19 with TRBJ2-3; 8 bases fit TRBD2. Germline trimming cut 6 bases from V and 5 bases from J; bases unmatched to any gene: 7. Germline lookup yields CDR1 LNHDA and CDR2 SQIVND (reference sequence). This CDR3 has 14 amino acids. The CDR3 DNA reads TGTGCCAGTAGGGTCCGGGGGGGCCTAGATACGCAGTATTTT. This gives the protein CASRVRGGLDTQYF.

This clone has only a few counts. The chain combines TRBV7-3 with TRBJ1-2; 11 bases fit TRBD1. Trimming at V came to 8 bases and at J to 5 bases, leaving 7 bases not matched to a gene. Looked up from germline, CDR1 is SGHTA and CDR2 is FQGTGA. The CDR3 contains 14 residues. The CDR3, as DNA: TGTGCCAGCGCCCCAGGACAGGGGGCGTATGGCTACACCTTC. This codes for CASAPGQGAYGYTF.

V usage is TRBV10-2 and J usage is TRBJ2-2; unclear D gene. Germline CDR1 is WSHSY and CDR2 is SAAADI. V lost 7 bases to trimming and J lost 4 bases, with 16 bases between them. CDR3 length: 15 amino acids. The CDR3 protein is CASTPGSRGTGELFF. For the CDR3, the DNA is TGCGCCAGCACCCCTGGAAGTCGCGGCACCGGGGAGCTGTTTTTT.

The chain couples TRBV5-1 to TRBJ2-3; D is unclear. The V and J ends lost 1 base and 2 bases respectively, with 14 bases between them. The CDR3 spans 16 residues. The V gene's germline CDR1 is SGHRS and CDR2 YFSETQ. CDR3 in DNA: TGCGCCAGCAGCTTGTTGGGCATCGGCTCCACAGATACGCAGTATTTT. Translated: CASSLLGIGSTDTQYF.

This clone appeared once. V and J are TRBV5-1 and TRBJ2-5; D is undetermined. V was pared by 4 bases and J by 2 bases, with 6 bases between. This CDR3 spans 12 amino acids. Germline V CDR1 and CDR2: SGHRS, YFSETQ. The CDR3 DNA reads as TGCGCCAGCAGCACAAAGCAAGAGACCCAGTACTTC. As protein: CASSTKQETQYF. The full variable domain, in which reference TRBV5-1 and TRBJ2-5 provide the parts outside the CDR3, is KAGVTQTPRYLIKTRGQQVTLSCSPISGHRSVSWYQQTPGQGLQFLFEYFSETQRNKGNFPGRFSGRQFSNSRSEMNVSTLELGDSALYLCASSTKQETQYFGPGTRLLVL.

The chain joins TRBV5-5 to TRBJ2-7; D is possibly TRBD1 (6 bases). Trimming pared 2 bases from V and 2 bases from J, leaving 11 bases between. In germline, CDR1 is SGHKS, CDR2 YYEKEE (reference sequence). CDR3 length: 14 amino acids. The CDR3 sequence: CASSLQGMAYEQYF. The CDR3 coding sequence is TGTGCCAGCAGCTTACAGGGTATGGCCTACGAGCAGTACTTC.

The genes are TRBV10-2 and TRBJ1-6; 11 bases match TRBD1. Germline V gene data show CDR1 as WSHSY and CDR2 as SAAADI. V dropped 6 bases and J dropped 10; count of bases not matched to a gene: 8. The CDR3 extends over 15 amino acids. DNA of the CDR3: TGCGCCAGCAGCCAGGGACAGGGGGGAATATCACCCCTCCACTTT. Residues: CASSQGQGGISPLHF.

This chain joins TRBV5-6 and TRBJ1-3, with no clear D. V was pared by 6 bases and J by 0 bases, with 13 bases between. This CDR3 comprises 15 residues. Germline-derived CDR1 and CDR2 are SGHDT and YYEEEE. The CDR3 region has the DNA TGTGCCAGCACCCTAGGTACGGTCTCTGGAAACACCATATATTTT. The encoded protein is CASTLGTVSGNTIYF.

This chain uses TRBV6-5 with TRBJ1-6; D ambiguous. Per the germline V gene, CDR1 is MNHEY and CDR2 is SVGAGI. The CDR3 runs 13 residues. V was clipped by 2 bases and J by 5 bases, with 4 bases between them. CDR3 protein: CASSYRDNSPLHF. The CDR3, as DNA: TGTGCCAGCAGTTACCGGGATAATTCACCCCTCCACTTT.

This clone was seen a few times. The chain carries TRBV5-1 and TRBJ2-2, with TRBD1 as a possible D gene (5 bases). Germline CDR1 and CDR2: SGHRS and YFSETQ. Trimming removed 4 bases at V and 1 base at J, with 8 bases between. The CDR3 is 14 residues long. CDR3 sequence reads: CASSRGQNTGELFF. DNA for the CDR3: TGCGCCAGCAGCCGAGGACAGAACACCGGGGAGCTGTTTTTT.

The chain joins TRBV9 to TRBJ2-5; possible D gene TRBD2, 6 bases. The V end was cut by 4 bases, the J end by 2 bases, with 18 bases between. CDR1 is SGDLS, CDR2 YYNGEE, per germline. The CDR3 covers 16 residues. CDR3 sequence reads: CASSPRLGQIQETQYF. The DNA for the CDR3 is TGTGCCAGCAGCCCACGACTAGGCCAAATTCAAGAGACCCAGTACTTC.

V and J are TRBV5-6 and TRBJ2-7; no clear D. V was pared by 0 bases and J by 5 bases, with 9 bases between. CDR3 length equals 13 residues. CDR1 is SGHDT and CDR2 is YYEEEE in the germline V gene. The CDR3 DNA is TGTGCCAGCAGCTTGGCCACCCGCCACGAGCAGTACTTC. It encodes CASSLATRHEQYF.

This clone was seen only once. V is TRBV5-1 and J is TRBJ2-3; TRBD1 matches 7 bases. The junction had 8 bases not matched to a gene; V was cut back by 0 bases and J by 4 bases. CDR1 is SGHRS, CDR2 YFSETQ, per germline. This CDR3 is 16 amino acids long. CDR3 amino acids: CASSLASPGQADTQYF. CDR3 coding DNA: TGCGCCAGCAGCTTGGCTTCCCCCGGACAGGCAGATACGCAGTATTTT.

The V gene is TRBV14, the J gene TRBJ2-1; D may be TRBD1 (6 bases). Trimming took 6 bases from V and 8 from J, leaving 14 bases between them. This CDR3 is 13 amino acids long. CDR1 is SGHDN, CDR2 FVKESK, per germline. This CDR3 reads CASSRQVSDEQFF. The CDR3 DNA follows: TGTGCCAGCAGTCGACAGGTGAGCGATGAGCAGTTCTTC.

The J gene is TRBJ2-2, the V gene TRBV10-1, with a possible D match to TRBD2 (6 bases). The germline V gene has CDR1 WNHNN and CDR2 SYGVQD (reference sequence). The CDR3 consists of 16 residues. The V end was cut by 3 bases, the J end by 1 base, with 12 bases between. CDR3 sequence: CASSDPGRGNTGELFF. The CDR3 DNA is TGCGCCAGCAGTGACCCGGGGCGGGGGAACACCGGGGAGCTGTTTTTT.

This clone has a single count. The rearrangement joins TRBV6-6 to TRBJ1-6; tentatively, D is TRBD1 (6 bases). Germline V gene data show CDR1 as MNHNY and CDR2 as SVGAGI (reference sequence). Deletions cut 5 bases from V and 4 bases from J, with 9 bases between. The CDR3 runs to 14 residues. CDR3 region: CASSQDRYNSPLHF. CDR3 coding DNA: TGTGCCAGCAGTCAAGACAGGTATAATTCACCCCTCCACTTT.

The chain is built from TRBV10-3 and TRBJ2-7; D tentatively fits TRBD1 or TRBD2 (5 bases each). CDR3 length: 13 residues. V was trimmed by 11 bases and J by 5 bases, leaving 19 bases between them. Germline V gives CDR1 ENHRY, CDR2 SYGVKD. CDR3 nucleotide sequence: TGTGCCGCGAAGAGGGACCCGGACGACGAGCAGTACTTC. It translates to CAAKRDPDDEQYF.

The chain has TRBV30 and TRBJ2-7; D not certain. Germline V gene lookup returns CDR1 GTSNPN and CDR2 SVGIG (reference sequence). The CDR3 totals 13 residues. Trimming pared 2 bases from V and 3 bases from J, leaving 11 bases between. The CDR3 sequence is CAWSRNLLYEQYF. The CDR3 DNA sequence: TGTGCCTGGAGTCGGAACCTGCTCTACGAGCAGTACTTC.

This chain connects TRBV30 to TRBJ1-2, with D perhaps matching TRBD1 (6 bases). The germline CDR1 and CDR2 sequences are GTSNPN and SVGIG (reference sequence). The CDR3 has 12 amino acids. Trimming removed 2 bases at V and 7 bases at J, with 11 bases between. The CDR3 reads CAWSLNRAGYTF. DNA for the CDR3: TGTGCCTGGAGTTTAAACAGGGCTGGCTACACCTTC.

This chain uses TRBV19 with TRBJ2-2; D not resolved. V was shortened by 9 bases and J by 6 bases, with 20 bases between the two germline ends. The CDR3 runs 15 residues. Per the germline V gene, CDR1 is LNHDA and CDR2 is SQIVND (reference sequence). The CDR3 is CASLARAWVAGELFF. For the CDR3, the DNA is TGTGCCAGCTTAGCCCGGGCGTGGGTCGCCGGGGAGCTGTTTTTT.

The CDR3 nucleotides are TGTGCCAGTAGTATGGGACAGGGAAGGGAGACCCAGTACTTC. This translates into CASSMGQGRETQYF. J is TRBJ2-5 and V is TRBV19, with TRBD1 identical over 9 bases. With V trimmed by 3 bases and J by 5 bases, 4 bases remained unmatched. Germline-derived CDR1 and CDR2 are LNHDA and SQIVND (reference sequence). The CDR3 contains 14 residues. The variable domain in full, with the rest retrieved from reference TRBV19 and TRBJ2-5, is DGGITQSPKYLFRKEGQNVTLSCEQNLNHDAMYWYRQDPGQGLRLIYYSQIVNDFQKGDIAEGYSVSREKKESFPLTVTSAQKNPTAFYLCASSMGQGRETQYFGPGTRLLVL.

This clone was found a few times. As DNA, the CDR3 is TGCGCCAGCAGCCTACAGGTTAACAATGAGCAGTTCTTC. As protein: CASSLQVNNEQFF. This chain connects TRBV5-1 to TRBJ2-1, with D maybe TRBD1 (5 bases). The CDR3 spans 13 residues. With 4 bases removed from V and 5 bases from J, the gap between germline ends came to 10 bases. Germline V gene data show CDR1 as SGHRS and CDR2 as YFSETQ.

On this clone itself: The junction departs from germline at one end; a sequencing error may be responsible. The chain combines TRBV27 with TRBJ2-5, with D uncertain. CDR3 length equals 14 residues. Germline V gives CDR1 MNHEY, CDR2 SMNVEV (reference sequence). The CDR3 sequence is CASSLSTLLETQYF. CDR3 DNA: TGTGCCAGCAGTCTATCAACCTTATTGGAGACCCAGTACTTC.

CDR3 protein: CASSDLAEQYF. In DNA form, the CDR3 reads TGTGCCAGCAGTGATCTAGCCGAGCAGTACTTC. The rearrangement links TRBV6-1 to TRBJ2-7; TRBD2 might be the D (5 bases). Germline CDR1 reads MNHNS; CDR2 reads SASEGT. This CDR3 contains 11 residues. Trimming took off 3 bases at V and 6 bases at J, with 6 bases between the two ends.

The CDR3 spells CASSLNPGRVETQYF. In nucleotides, the CDR3 is TGTGCCAGCAGCTTAAATCCAGGGCGGGTGGAGACCCAGTACTTC. The chain carries TRBV7-3 and TRBJ2-5, with D perhaps being TRBD1 or TRBD2 (5 bases each). The V gene's germline CDR1 is SGHTA and CDR2 FQGTGA. With 1 base removed from V and 5 bases from J, the gap between germline ends came to 14 bases. This CDR3 comprises 15 residues. The full variable domain, with the rest looked up from reference TRBV7-3 and TRBJ2-5, is GAGVSQTPSNKVTEKGKYVELRCDPISGHTALYWYRQSLGQGPEFLIYFQGTGAADDSGLPNDRFFAVRPEGSVSTLKIQRTERGDSAVYLCASSLNPGRVETQYFGPGTRLLVL.

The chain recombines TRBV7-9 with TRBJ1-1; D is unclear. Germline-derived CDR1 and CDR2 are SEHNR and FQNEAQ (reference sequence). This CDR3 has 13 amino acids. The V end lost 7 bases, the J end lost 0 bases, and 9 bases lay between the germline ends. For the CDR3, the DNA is TGTGCCAGCAACAATTTTTTGAACACTGAAGCTTTCTTT. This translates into CASNNFLNTEAFF.

In DNA form, the CDR3 reads TGTGCCAGCAGCGTACGGGACAACCGGTGGGATACGCAGTATTTT. Residues: CASSVRDNRWDTQYF. This chain joins TRBV9 and TRBJ2-3; weak D call: TRBD1 (6 bases). V gave up 1 base and J gave up 6 bases, with 15 bases separating them. Germline V CDR1 and CDR2: SGDLS, YYNGEE. The CDR3 length is 15 residues.

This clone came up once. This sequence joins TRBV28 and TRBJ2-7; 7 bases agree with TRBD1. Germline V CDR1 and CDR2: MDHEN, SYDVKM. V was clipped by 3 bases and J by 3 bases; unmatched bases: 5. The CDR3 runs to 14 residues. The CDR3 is CASSFPGQNYEQYF. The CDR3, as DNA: TGTGCCAGCAGTTTCCCGGGACAGAACTACGAGCAGTACTTC.

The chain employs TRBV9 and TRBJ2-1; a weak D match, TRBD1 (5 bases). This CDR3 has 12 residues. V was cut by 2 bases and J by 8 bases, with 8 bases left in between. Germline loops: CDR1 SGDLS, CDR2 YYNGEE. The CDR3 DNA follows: TGTGCCAGCAGCGTGGACAAATATGAGCAGTTCTTC. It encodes CASSVDKYEQFF.

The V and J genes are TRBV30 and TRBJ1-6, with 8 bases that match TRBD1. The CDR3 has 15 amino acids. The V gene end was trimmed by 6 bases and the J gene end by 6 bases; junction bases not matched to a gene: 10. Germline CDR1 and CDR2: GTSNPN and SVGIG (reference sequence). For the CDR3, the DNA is TGTGCCTGCCCTGGGGGCCAGGGGGCTAATTCACCCCTCCACTTT. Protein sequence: CACPGGQGANSPLHF.